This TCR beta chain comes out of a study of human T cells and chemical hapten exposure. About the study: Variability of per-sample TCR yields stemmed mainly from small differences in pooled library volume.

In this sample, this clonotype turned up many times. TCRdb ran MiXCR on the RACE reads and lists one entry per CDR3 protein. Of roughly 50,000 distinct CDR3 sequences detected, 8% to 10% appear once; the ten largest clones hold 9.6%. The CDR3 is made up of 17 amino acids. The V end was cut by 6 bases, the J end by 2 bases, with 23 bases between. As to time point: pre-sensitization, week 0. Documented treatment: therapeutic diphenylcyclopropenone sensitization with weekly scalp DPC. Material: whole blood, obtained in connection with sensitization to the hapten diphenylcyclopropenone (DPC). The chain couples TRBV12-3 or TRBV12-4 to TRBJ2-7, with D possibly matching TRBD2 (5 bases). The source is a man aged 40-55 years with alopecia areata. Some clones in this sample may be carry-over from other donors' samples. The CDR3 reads CASSHTPLQRPTYEQYF. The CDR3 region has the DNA TGTGCCAGCAGCCATACCCCCCTCCAGCGGCCCACCTACGAGCAGTACTTC.